Listed below are T cell receptor beta chains from one sample, sequenced in a study of cytomegalovirus exposure and HLA in healthy donors. Profiled with immunoSEQ multiplex PCR; TCRdb holds only in-frame clones, not every one. The sample lists some 180,000 clones, around 73% occurring once. The sample consisted of PBMCs. These receptors originate from a woman under 40 in good health and CMV-seronegative. Each CDR3 is given without its conserved first and last residue.

v_gene	j_gene	CDR3aa
TRBV28	TRBJ2-7	ASRREGDDEQY
TRBV29-1	TRBJ2-5	SVEGGTESQY
TRBV7-8	TRBJ1-6	ASSPRQGALLSPLH
TRBV19	TRBJ2-7	ASSIRRGSGVYEQY
TRBV6-1	TRBJ1-2	ATFPGQGARGGYP
TRBV5-1	TRBJ2-3	ASSLGTSTDTQY
TRBV5-5	TRBJ2-5	ASSPGGSAARIQETQY
TRBV5-1	TRBJ1-6	ASSSSTTVNNSPLH
TRBV18	TRBJ2-7	ASSRVAGQTYEQY
TRBV29-1	TRBJ2-2	SVGPWAASTGELF
TRBV5-1	TRBJ2-1	ASSLGLADYNEQF
TRBV18	TRBJ2-1	ASSPRGVQGNEQF
TRBV19	TRBJ1-1	ASSTRQGRMNTEAF
TRBV7-9	TRBJ1-1	ASRILGGDTEAF
TRBV7-9	TRBJ2-1	ASSFSSRAAYNEQF
TRBV6-1	TRBJ1-6	ASSEIEAAYNSPLH
TRBV5-5	TRBJ1-2	ASSPDSNYGYT
TRBV19	TRBJ2-1	ASYPSLAGTYNEQF